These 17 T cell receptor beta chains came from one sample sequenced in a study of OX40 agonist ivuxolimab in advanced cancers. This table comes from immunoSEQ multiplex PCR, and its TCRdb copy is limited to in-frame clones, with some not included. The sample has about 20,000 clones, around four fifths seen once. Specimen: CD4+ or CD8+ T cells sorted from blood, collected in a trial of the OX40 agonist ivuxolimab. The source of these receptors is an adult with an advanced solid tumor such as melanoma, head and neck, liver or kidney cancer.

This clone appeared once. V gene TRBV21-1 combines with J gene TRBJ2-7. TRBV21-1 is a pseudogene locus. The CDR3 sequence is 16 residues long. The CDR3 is CASSKGQKLTSYEQYF. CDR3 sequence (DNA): TGTGCCAGCAGCAAAGGGCAAAAGCTAACCTCCTACGAGCAGTACTTC.

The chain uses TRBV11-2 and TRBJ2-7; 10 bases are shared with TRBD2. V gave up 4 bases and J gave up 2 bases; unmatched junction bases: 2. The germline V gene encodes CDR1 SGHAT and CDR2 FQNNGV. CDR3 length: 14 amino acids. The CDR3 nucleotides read TGTGCCAGCAGCTGGACTAGCGGCACCTACGAGCAGTACTTC. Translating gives CASSWTSGTYEQYF.

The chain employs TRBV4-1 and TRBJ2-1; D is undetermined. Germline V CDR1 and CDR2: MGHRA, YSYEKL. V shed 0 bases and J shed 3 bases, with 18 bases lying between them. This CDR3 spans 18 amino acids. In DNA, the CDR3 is TGCGCCAGCAGCCAAGATCAGGTGCCCGATGTGGTCTACAATGAGCAGTTCTTC. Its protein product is CASSQDQVPDVVYNEQFF.

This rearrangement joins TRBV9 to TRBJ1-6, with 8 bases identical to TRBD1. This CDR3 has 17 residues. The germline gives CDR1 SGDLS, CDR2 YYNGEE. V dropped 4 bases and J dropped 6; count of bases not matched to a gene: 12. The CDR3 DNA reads TGTGCCAGCAGCCCAGCTACTGGACAGGGTTTTAATTCACCCCTCCACTTT. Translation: CASSPATGQGFNSPLHF. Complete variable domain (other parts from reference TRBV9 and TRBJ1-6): DSGVTQTPKHLITATGQRVTLRCSPRSGDLSVYWYQQSLDQGLQFLIQYYNGEERAKGNILERFSAQQFPDLHSELNLSSLELGDSALYFCASSPATGQGFNSPLHFGNGTRLTVT.

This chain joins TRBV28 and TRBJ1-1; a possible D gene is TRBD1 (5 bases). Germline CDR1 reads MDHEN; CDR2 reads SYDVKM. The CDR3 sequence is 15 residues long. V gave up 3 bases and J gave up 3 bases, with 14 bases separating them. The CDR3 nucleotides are TGTGCCAGCAGTTTGAAACGGGGAGGGGACACTGAAGCTTTCTTT. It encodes CASSLKRGGDTEAFF.

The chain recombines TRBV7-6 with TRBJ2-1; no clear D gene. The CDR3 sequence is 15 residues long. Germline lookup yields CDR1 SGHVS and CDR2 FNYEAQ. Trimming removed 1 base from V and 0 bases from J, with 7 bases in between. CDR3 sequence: CASSLEDGSYNEQFF. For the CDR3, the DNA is TGTGCCAGCAGCTTAGAGGACGGCTCCTACAATGAGCAGTTCTTC.

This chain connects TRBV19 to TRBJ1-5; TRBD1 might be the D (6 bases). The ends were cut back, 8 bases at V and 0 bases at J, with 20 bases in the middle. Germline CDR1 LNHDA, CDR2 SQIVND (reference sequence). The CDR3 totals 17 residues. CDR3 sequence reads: CASGDMEGFYSNQPQHF. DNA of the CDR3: TGTGCCAGTGGGGACATGGAAGGCTTCTATAGCAATCAGCCCCAGCATTTT.

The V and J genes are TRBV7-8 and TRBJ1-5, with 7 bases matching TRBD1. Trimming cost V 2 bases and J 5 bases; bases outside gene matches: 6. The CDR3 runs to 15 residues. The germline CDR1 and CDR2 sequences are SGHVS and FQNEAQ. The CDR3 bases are TGTGCCAGCAGCTTAAGGGCCCAGGGGGATCAGCCCCAGCATTTT. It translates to CASSLRAQGDQPQHF.

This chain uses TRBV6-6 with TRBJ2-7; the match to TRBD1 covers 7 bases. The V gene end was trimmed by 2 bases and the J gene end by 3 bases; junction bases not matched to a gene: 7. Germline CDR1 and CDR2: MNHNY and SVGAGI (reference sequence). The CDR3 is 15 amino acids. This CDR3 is CASSYRDSGRYEQYF. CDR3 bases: TGTGCCAGCAGTTACCGGGACAGCGGACGCTACGAGCAGTACTTC.

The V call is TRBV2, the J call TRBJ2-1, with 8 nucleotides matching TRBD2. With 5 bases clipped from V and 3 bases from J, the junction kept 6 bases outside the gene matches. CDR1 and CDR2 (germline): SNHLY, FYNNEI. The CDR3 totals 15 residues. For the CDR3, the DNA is TGTGCCAGCAGTCCCCCAGCGGGGGACTACAATGAGCAGTTCTTC. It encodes CASSPPAGDYNEQFF.

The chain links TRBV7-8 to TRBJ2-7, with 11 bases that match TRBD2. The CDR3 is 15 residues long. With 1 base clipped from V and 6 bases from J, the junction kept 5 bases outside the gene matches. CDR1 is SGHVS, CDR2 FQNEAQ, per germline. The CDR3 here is CASSLEGLAGGEQYF. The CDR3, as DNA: TGTGCCAGCAGCTTAGAGGGGCTAGCGGGGGGCGAGCAGTACTTC.

The CDR3 bases are TGTGCCAGCGCAATTTCCGGGACAGGGGCAGCAGCTTTCTTT. This encodes CASAISGTGAAAFF. The rearrangement uses TRBV28 and TRBJ1-1; 10 nucleotides agree with TRBD1. J was trimmed by 10 bases and V by 8 bases; bases with no gene match: 13. Germline V CDR1 and CDR2: MDHEN, SYDVKM. The CDR3 is 14 amino acids.

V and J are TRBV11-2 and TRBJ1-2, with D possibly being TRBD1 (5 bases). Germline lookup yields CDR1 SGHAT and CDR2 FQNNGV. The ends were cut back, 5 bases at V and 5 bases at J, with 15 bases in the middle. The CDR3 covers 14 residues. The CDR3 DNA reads TGTGCCAGCAGCCCAACCGGGACGGAGTATGGCTACACCTTC. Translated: CASSPTGTEYGYTF. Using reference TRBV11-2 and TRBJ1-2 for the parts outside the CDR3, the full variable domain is EAGVAQSPRYKIIEKRQSVAFWCNPISGHATLYWYQQILGQGPKLLIQFQNNGVVDDSQLPKDRFSAERLKGVDSTLKIQPAKLEDSAVYLCASSPTGTEYGYTFGSGTRLTVV.

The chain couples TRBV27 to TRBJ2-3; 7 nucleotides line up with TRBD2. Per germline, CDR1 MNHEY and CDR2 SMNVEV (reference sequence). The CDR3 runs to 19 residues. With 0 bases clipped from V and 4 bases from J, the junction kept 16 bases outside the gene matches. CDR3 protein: CASSLSRPPTSIHADTQYF. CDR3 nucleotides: TGTGCCAGCAGTTTATCCCGCCCCCCGACTAGCATTCACGCAGATACGCAGTATTTT.

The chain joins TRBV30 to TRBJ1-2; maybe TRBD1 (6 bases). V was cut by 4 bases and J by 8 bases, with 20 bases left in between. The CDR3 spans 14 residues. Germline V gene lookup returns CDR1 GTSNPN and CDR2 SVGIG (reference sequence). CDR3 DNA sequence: TGTGCCTGGAATTGGGTGGCAGGGGCCCAGGGCTACACCTTC. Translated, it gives CAWNWVAGAQGYTF. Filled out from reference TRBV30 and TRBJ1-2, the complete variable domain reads SQTIHQWPATLVQPVGSPLSLECTVEGTSNPNLYWYRQAAGRGLQLLFYSVGIGQISSEVPQNLSASRPQDRQFILSSKKLLLSDSGFYLCAWNWVAGAQGYTFGSGTRLTVV.

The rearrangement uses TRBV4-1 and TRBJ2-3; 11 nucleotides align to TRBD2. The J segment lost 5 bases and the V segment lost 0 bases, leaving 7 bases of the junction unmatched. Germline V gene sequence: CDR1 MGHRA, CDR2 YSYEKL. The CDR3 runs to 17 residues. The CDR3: CASSQDETSGIRDTQYF. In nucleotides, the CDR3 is TGCGCCAGCAGCCAAGATGAGACTAGCGGGATTAGAGATACGCAGTATTTT.

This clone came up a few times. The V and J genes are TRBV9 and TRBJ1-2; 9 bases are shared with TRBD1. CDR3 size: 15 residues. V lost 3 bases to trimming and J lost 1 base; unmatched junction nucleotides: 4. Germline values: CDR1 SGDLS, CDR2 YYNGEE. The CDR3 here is CASSAGQGLNYGYTF. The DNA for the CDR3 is TGTGCCAGCAGCGCGGGACAGGGCCTTAACTATGGCTACACCTTC. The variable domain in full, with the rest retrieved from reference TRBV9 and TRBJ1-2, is DSGVTQTPKHLITATGQRVTLRCSPRSGDLSVYWYQQSLDQGLQFLIQYYNGEERAKGNILERFSAQQFPDLHSELNLSSLELGDSALYFCASSAGQGLNYGYTFGSGTRLTVV.